This T cell receptor beta chain stems from a study of technical replicates of blood from a few donors. Profiled with immunoSEQ multiplex PCR; TCRdb holds only in-frame clones, not every one. Of 70,000 to 95,000 clones in the sample, about 94% were seen once. The sequenced sample consisted of T cells isolated from PBMCs. The clonotype was recovered from a human donor in good health.

CDR3 in amino acids: CASSGTSVSTDTQYF. For the CDR3, the DNA is TGTGCCAGCAGCGGAACTAGCGTGAGCACAGATACGCAGTATTTT. J is TRBJ2-3 and V is TRBV5-4; TRBD2 matches at 7 bases. Germline V gene sequence: CDR1 SGHNT, CDR2 YYREEE (reference sequence). The CDR3 is 15 residues long. J gave up 0 bases and V 4 bases, and 5 bases lay outside the gene matches.